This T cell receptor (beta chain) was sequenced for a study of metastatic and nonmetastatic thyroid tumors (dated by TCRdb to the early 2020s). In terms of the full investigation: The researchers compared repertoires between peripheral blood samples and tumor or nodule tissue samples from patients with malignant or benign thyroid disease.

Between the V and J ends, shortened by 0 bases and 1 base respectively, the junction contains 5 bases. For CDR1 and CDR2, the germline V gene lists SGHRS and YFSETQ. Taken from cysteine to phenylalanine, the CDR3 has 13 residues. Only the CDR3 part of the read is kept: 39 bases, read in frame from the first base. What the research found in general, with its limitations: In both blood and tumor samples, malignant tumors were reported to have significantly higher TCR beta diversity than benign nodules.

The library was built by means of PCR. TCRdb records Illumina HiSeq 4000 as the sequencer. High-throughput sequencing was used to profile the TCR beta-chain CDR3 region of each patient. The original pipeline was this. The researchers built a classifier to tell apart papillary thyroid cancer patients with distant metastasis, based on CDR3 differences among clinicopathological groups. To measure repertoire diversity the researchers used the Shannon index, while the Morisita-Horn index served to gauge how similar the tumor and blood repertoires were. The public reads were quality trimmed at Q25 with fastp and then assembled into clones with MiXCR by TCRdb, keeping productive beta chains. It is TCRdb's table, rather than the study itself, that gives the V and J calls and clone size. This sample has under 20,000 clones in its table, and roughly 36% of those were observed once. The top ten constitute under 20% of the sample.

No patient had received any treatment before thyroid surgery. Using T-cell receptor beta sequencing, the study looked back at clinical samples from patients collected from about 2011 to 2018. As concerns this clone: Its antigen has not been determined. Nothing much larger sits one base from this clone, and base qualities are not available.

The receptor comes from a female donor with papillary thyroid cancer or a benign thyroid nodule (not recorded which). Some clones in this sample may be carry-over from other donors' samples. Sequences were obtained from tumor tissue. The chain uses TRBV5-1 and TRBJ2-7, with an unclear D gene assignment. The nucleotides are TGCGCCAGCAGCTTGGAACGGTCCTACGAGCAGTACTTC. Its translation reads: CASSLERSYEQYF.